This TCR beta chain was documented in a study of blood T cell repertoires in COVID-19. The wider study: Samples came from the United States, Italy and Spain, spanning acute and convalescent COVID-19. T cells, B-cell-depleted T cells, or PBMCs provided the cDNA or gDNA that served as material.

The CDR3 totals 14 residues. Germline V CDR1 and CDR2: MGHDK, SYGVNS. Trimming removed 3 bases from V and 9 bases from J, with 17 bases in between. Study processing details: It was from reference gene primer amplification that nucleated cell counts were estimated. Only in-frame clones appear in the TCRdb table, and some are missing; sequencing was by immunoSEQ multiplex PCR. Clone size and the V and J calls come from that table; the DNA yielded D and trimming. Of roughly 150,000 clones in the sample, 60% to 85% are singletons; the top ten hold about 8.3%. The TCR comes from a man aged 55 to 70 with acute or convalescent COVID-19. Input material: peripheral blood. This sequence joins TRBV25-1 and TRBJ1-1, with D tentatively TRBD1 (6 bases). The CDR3 is CASSDYGGTSKAFF. As DNA, the CDR3 is TGTGCCAGCAGTGATTACGGGGGGACATCTAAAGCTTTCTTT.